Presented here are 28 T cell receptor beta chains from one specimen sequenced in a study of shared clonotypes between healthy human individuals (dated by TCRdb to the early 2020s). The library was generated by the immunoSEQ multiplex PCR assay. TCRdb obtained this table from immuneACCESS and retained in-frame rearrangements with V and J assigned. These tables miss some clones; where compared with another copy, unresolved V genes account for less than half of the shortfall, and the remainder is unexplained. The sample table contains roughly 590,000 clones; only one count was recorded for 95% of them. Jointly, the top ten make up roughly 0.1% of the sample. CD8 naive samples were obtained by positive selection for CCR7 among CD45RO-negative cells, yielding a CD45RA+CCR7+ population from which TemRA cells were excluded. The source material was naive CD8+ T cells sorted from blood. The cell subset or site label on this specimen signifies: CD45RA+CCR7+. Source of these receptors: a woman in her 30s in good health.

The J gene is TRBJ2-7, the V gene TRBV9; no definite D call. V gave up 3 bases and J gave up 0 bases, with 19 bases separating them. Germline V gene sequence: CDR1 SGDLS, CDR2 YYNGEE. The CDR3 is made up of 17 amino acids. The CDR3 loop reads CASSGAGSLRSSYEQYF. CDR3 coding DNA: TGTGCCAGCAGCGGGGCAGGCTCCCTCCGATCCTCCTACGAGCAGTACTTC. The full variable domain, its missing parts supplied by reference TRBV9 and TRBJ2-7, is DSGVTQTPKHLITATGQRVTLRCSPRSGDLSVYWYQQSLDQGLQFLIQYYNGEERAKGNILERFSAQQFPDLHSELNLSSLELGDSALYFCASSGAGSLRSSYEQYFGPGTRLTVT.

This clone was seen a single time. The chain links TRBV6-6 to TRBJ2-7; D is unresolved. Per the germline V gene, CDR1 is MNHNY and CDR2 is SVGAGI (reference sequence). Trimming pared 5 bases from V and 0 bases from J, leaving 8 bases between. The CDR3 consists of 13 residues. The chain's CDR3 is CASSGRISYEQYF. The CDR3 DNA sequence: TGTGCCAGCAGTGGTCGGATCTCCTACGAGCAGTACTTC.

The chain couples TRBV28 to TRBJ2-3, with D unresolved. V was trimmed by 4 bases and J by 7 bases, leaving 6 bases between them. The CDR3 extends over 11 amino acids. CDR1 is MDHEN, CDR2 SYDVKM, per germline. As DNA, the CDR3 is TGTGCCAGCAGTTGGGTGAATACGCAGTATTTT. Its protein is CASSWVNTQYF.

The chain links TRBV7-6 to TRBJ2-7; D might be TRBD2 (5 bases). This CDR3 region has 16 residues. Germline values: CDR1 SGHVS, CDR2 FNYEAQ. V was pared by 1 base and J by 3 bases, with 16 bases between. CDR3 nucleotide sequence: TGTGCCAGCAGCTTAGAGTTAACGCCTAGCATCTACGAGCAGTACTTC. Protein sequence: CASSLELTPSIYEQYF. Full variable domain (outside the CDR3, taken from reference TRBV7-6 and TRBJ2-7): GAGVSQSPRYKVTKRGQDVALRCDPISGHVSLYWYRQALGQGPEFLTYFNYEAQQDKSGLPNDRFSAERPEGSISTLTIQRTEQRDSAMYRCASSLELTPSIYEQYFGPGTRLTVT.

The chain employs TRBV5-1 and TRBJ2-7; 9 nucleotides match TRBD1. Germline loops: CDR1 SGHRS, CDR2 YFSETQ. CDR3 length equals 14 residues. Trimming removed 6 bases from V and 0 bases from J; junction bases left unmatched: 4. The CDR3 DNA is TGCGCCAGCAACCAGGACAGGGGCTCCTACGAGCAGTACTTC. Amino acid sequence: CASNQDRGSYEQYF.

The rearrangement joins TRBV27 to TRBJ2-7; TRBD1 aligns across 7 bases. V shed 5 bases, J shed 2 bases, and the junction held 6 bases outside the gene matches. Germline assignment: CDR1 MNHEY and CDR2 SMNVEV (reference sequence). This CDR3 region has 14 residues. The CDR3 loop is CASSLTGLAYEQYF. CDR3 bases: TGTGCCAGCAGTCTGACAGGGCTGGCCTACGAGCAGTACTTC.

This clone was found a few times. J is TRBJ2-3 and V is TRBV7-3, with TRBD2 identical over 10 bases. This CDR3 has 15 residues. The trim removed 4 bases at V and 1 base at J, leaving 2 bases unmatched. Per the germline V gene, CDR1 is SGHTA and CDR2 is FQGTGA. The CDR3 DNA follows: TGTGCCAGCAGCTCCGGGACTAGCGGCACAGATACGCAGTATTTT. This gives the protein CASSSGTSGTDTQYF. Using reference TRBV7-3 and TRBJ2-3 for the parts outside the CDR3, the full variable domain is GAGVSQTPSNKVTEKGKYVELRCDPISGHTALYWYRQSLGQGPEFLIYFQGTGAADDSGLPNDRFFAVRPEGSVSTLKIQRTERGDSAVYLCASSSGTSGTDTQYFGPGTRLTVL.

The V and J genes are TRBV6-5 and TRBJ1-4; D is unclear. The CDR3 contains 14 residues. CDR1 and CDR2 (germline): MNHEY, SVGAGI. Trimming pared 4 bases from V and 4 bases from J, leaving 10 bases between. Here the CDR3 DNA reads TGTGCCAGCAGTTCCGACGGATTTAATGAAAAACTGTTTTTT. Translation: CASSSDGFNEKLFF.

The rearrangement uses TRBV13 and TRBJ2-7; D perhaps matches TRBD2 (6 bases). The CDR3 loop spans 15 amino acids. Germline CDR1 reads PRHDT; CDR2 reads FYEKMQ (reference sequence). Trimming shortened V by 5 bases and J by 6 bases, and 20 bases separated the two germline ends. CDR3 loop: CASSKTGTPKGEQYF. CDR3 DNA sequence: TGTGCCAGCAGCAAGACCGGGACTCCTAAAGGCGAGCAGTACTTC.

Turning to this clone: The sample carries other DNA sequences with the same CDR3. The chain combines TRBV5-4 with TRBJ2-1; TRBD2 aligns across 8 bases. Trimming at V came to 0 bases and at J to 0 bases, leaving 2 bases not matched to a gene. Per the germline V gene, CDR1 is SGHNT and CDR2 is YYREEE (reference sequence). The CDR3 runs to 16 residues. The CDR3 is CASSLEAGGSYNEQFF. The CDR3, as DNA: TGTGCCAGCAGCTTGGAGGCGGGAGGCTCCTACAATGAGCAGTTCTTC.

The chain couples TRBV6-6 to TRBJ2-1; no firm D call. Trimming shortened V by 2 bases and J by 0 bases, and 5 bases separated the two germline ends. Germline V gives CDR1 MNHNY, CDR2 SVGAGI (reference sequence). The CDR3 sequence is 14 residues long. The CDR3 DNA sequence: TGTGCCAGCAGTTACACCAGCTCCTACAATGAGCAGTTCTTC. It translates to CASSYTSSYNEQFF.

The chain recombines TRBV2 with TRBJ2-3; 11 bases map to TRBD1. V shed 8 bases and J 3 bases; nucleotides not matched to a gene: 4. Germline V gene lookup returns CDR1 SNHLY and CDR2 FYNNEI. The CDR3 loop spans 14 amino acids. CDR3 sequence: CASEGQGATDTQYF. CDR3 sequence (DNA): TGTGCCAGCGAAGGACAGGGGGCAACAGATACGCAGTATTTT.

The gene calls are TRBV5-1 and TRBJ2-1; the match to TRBD2 covers 8 bases. After removal of 2 bases from V and 6 bases from J, the junction contained 7 bases not matched to a gene. The CDR3 runs to 15 residues. Germline V gives CDR1 SGHRS, CDR2 YFSETQ. CDR3 sequence: CASSFDAGGTNEQFF. The CDR3 coding sequence is TGCGCCAGCAGCTTCGACGCGGGAGGAACCAATGAGCAGTTCTTC.

The chain couples TRBV11-2 to TRBJ2-4, with D perhaps TRBD2 (6 bases). The germline V gene has CDR1 SGHAT and CDR2 FQNNGV. This CDR3 has 16 amino acids. V shed 5 bases and J shed 0 bases, with 14 bases lying between them. The CDR3, as DNA: TGTGCCAGCAGCCCCTGGACTATTCTAGCCAAAAACATTCAGTACTTC. Its protein is CASSPWTILAKNIQYF.

This sequence joins TRBV27 and TRBJ2-5; TRBD2 agrees at 8 bases. The germline gives CDR1 MNHEY, CDR2 SMNVEV (reference sequence). The CDR3 length is 11 residues. Trimming cost V 4 bases and J 11 bases; bases outside gene matches: 3. The DNA of the CDR3 is TGTGCCAGCAGTTCGCGGGGGGAGCAGTACTTC. Protein product: CASSSRGEQYF.

The J gene is TRBJ2-1, the V gene TRBV7-6; D might be TRBD2 (5 bases). The CDR3 covers 14 residues. Germline CDR1 SGHVS, CDR2 FNYEAQ. V was shortened by 5 bases and J by 8 bases, with 16 bases between the two germline ends. This CDR3 is CASSRGQLPDEQFF. The CDR3, as DNA: TGTGCCAGCAGCCGGGGTCAGCTCCCCGATGAGCAGTTCTTC.

The gene calls are TRBV2 and TRBJ2-5; D is unclear. Germline assignment: CDR1 SNHLY and CDR2 FYNNEI. The CDR3 is 11 amino acids. The V gene lost 8 bases and the J gene lost 4 bases, with 8 bases spanning the gap. The CDR3 bases are TGTGCCAGCGCAGACGGAGAGACCCAGTACTTC. This encodes CASADGETQYF.

V and J are TRBV25-1 and TRBJ2-5; D unclear. CDR1 MGHDK and CDR2 SYGVNS come from the germline V gene. CDR3 size: 12 residues. V was trimmed by 3 bases and J by 5 bases, leaving 7 bases between them. The CDR3 sequence: CASSESWETQYF. CDR3 DNA sequence: TGTGCCAGCAGTGAGAGTTGGGAGACCCAGTACTTC.

The chain combines TRBV7-9 with TRBJ2-7, with a possible D match to TRBD2 (5 bases). V shed 5 bases and J shed 5 bases, with 16 bases lying between them. Germline loops: CDR1 SEHNR, CDR2 FQNEAQ (reference sequence). This CDR3 has 14 amino acids. CDR3 coding DNA: TGTGCCAGCAGCCCGAGGGAGAAGATCCACGAGCAGTACTTC. Protein product: CASSPREKIHEQYF.

The chain uses TRBV4-1 and TRBJ2-7; 9 nucleotides line up with TRBD2. V lost 3 bases, J lost 4 bases, and 16 bases stayed unmatched. Germline values: CDR1 MGHRA, CDR2 YSYEKL. This CDR3 is built from 18 residues. CDR3 nucleotides: TGCGCCAGCAGCCACCCCTACGGGGCGGGAGGGCCAGGTTACGAGCAGTACTTC. Residues: CASSHPYGAGGPGYEQYF.

J is TRBJ2-6 and V is TRBV19; no reliable D call. Trimming shortened V by 6 bases and J by 4 bases, and 13 bases separated the two germline ends. Per germline, CDR1 LNHDA and CDR2 SQIVND (reference sequence). The length of the CDR3 is 15 residues. The CDR3 protein is CASREGPLGANVLTF. CDR3 in DNA: TGTGCCAGTAGGGAAGGTCCCCTCGGGGCCAACGTCCTGACTTTC.

This clone was detected once. The chain is built from TRBV5-6 and TRBJ2-1; D is uncertain. Germline assignment: CDR1 SGHDT and CDR2 YYEEEE. The CDR3 length is 13 residues. V dropped 5 bases and J dropped 5 bases, with 11 bases sitting between them. CDR3 sequence (DNA): TGTGCCAGCAGACCTACCAACCACAATGAGCAGTTCTTC. Translating gives CASRPTNHNEQFF.

J is TRBJ2-7 and V is TRBV13; TRBD1 matches 10 bases. Germline CDR1 reads PRHDT; CDR2 reads FYEKMQ (reference sequence). The CDR3 covers 14 residues. With V trimmed by 5 bases and J by 4 bases, 5 bases remained unmatched. This chain's CDR3 is CASSAGTGVYEQYF. The CDR3 nucleotides read TGTGCCAGCAGCGCCGGGACAGGGGTGTACGAGCAGTACTTC. Drawing the rest from reference TRBV13 and TRBJ2-7, the complete variable domain is AAGVIQSPRHLIKEKRETATLKCYPIPRHDTVYWYQQGPGQDPQFLISFYEKMQSDKGSIPDRFSAQQFSDYHSELNMSSLELGDSALYFCASSAGTGVYEQYFGPGTRLTVT.

The J gene is TRBJ2-3, the V gene TRBV27, with no clear D. V was pared by 3 bases and J by 0 bases, with 7 bases between. There are 14 residues in the CDR3. From germline, CDR1 is MNHEY and CDR2 SMNVEV (reference sequence). The CDR3 here is CASSFIPSTDTQYF. The CDR3, as DNA: TGTGCCAGCAGTTTTATCCCGAGCACAGATACGCAGTATTTT.

The gene calls are TRBV29-1 and TRBJ1-2; 7 bases line up with TRBD1. Trimming removed 0 bases from V and 8 bases from J; junction bases left unmatched: 9. CDR1 and CDR2 from the germline V gene are SQVTM and ANQGSEA. The CDR3 runs to 14 residues. In nucleotides, the CDR3 is TGCAGCGTTGAAGATTACAGGGGCCGGCAGGGCTACACCTTC. Its translation: CSVEDYRGRQGYTF.

V and J are TRBV5-4 and TRBJ1-2; possibly TRBD1 for D (5 bases). The CDR3 runs to 15 residues. Germline CDR1 and CDR2: SGHNT and YYREEE (reference sequence). Trimming shortened V by 4 bases and J by 5 bases, and 18 bases separated the two germline ends. CDR3 protein: CASSPREAGLYGYTF. CDR3 DNA sequence: TGTGCCAGCAGCCCTAGGGAGGCAGGGCTTTATGGCTACACCTTC.

The chain combines TRBV19 with TRBJ2-2; possibly TRBD1 for D (5 bases). V was trimmed by 3 bases and J by 7 bases, leaving 12 bases between them. The CDR3 loop spans 14 amino acids. CDR1 is LNHDA, CDR2 SQIVND, per germline (reference sequence). The chain's CDR3 is CASSIEGVGGELFF. In DNA form, the CDR3 reads TGTGCCAGTAGTATTGAAGGGGTTGGCGGGGAGCTGTTTTTT.

The V call is TRBV28, the J call TRBJ2-5, with 9 bases identical to TRBD2. The tail of the sequence fits TRBJ2-7 better, so the J call may be wrong. Germline loops: CDR1 MDHEN, CDR2 SYDVKM. The CDR3 totals 15 residues. CDR3 region: CASKLASGIIHEQYF. Written as DNA, the CDR3 is TGTGCCAGCAAACTGGCTAGCGGGATTATCCACGAGCAGTACTTC.